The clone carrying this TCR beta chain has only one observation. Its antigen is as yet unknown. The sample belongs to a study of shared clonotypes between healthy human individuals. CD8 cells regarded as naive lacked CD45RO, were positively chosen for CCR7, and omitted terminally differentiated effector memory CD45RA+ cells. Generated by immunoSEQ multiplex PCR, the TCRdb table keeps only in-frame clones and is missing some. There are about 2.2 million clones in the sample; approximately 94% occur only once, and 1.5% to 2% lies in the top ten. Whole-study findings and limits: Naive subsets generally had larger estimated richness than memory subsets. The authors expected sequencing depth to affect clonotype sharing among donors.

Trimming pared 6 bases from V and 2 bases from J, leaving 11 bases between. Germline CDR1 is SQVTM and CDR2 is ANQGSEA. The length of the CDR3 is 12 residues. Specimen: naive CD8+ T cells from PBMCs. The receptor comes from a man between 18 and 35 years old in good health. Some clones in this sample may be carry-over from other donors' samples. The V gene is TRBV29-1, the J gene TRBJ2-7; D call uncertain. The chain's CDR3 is CSVTRSTYEQYF. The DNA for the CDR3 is TGCAGCGTGACGAGGTCTACCTACGAGCAGTACTTC.